The clone carrying this T cell receptor beta chain turned up a few times. Its matching antigen is unknown. The data were taken from a study of post-analysis software for immune sequencing data. Study-wide context: Relapsing-remitting, secondary progressive and progressive-relapsing courses of multiple sclerosis were included. Study conclusions and caveats: Those samples that were prepared in the same batch co-clustered strongly by F measure. Higher frequency in patients than in controls was seen for five TRBV segments, with TRBV5-6, TRBV5-1 and TRBV20-1 among them. Compared with controls, patients showed significantly lower normalized Chao1 diversity.

This CDR3 spans 15 amino acids. V lost 4 bases, J lost 8 bases, and 4 bases stayed unmatched. Germline V gene data show CDR1 as LNHNV and CDR2 as YYDKDF (reference sequence). Unique-molecular-identifier-tagged TCR beta cDNA libraries were used. The yield from about 1 to 10 million T cells was 500,000 or so cDNA molecules in total. TCRdb reanalysed the PCR reads using MiXCR and keeps one entry per CDR3 protein. The table lists about 430,000 distinct CDR3 sequences, roughly 40% of them singletons. The chain combines TRBV15 with TRBJ2-1; TRBD2 matches 14 bases. The sequenced material came from blood. This TCR came from a girl aged 2 to 9 with multiple sclerosis. The CDR3 here is CATSKGLAGVDEQFF. In DNA, the CDR3 is TGTGCCACCAGCAAGGGACTAGCGGGAGTCGATGAGCAGTTCTTC.